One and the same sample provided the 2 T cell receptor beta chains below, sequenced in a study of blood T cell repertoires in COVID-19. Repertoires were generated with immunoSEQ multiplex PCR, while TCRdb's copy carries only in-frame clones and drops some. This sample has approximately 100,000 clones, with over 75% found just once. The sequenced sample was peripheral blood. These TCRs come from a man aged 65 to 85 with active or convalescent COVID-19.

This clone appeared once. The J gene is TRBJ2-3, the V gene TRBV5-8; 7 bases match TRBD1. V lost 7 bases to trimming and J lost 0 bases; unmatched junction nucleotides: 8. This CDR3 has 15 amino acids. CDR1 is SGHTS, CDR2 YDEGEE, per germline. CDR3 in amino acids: CASLGQVTSTDTQYF. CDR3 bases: TGTGCCAGCCTCGGACAGGTCACTAGCACAGATACGCAGTATTTT.

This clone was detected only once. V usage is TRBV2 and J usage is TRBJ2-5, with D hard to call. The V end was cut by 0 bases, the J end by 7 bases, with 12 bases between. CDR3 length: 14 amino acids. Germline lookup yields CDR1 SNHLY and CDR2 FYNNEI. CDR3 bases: TGTGCCAGCAGTGAAGCGCTGGGTCCGGGGACCCAGTACTTC. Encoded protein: CASSEALGPGTQYF. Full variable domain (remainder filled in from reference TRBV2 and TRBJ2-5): EPEVTQTPSHQVTQMGQEVILRCVPISNHLYFYWYRQILGQKVEFLVSFYNNEISEKSEIFDDQFSVERPDGSNFTLKIRSTKLEDSAMYFCASSEALGPGTQYFGPGTRLLVL.